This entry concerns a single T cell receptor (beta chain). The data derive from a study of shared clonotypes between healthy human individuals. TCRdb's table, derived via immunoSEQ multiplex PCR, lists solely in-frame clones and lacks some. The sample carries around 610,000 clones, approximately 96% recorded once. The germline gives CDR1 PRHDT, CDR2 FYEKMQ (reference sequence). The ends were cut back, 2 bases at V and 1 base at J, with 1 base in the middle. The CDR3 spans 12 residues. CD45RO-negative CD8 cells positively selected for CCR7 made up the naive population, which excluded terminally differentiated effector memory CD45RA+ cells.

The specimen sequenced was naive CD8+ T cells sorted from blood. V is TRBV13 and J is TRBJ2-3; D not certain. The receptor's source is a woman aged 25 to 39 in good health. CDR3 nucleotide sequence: TGTGCCAGCAGCTTACGCACAGATACGCAGTATTTT. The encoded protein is CASSLRTDTQYF.